The rows below give T cell receptor beta chains drawn from one sample of a study of neurological immune-mediated disorders. TCRdb independently ran MiXCR on the 5' RACE reads; one entry per CDR3 protein. The sample lists about 71,000 distinct CDR3 sequences; 3% to 4% were seen once. Sequenced sample: PBMCs. These receptors were collected from a man aged 35 to 55 with multiple sclerosis. Both conserved end residues are part of each CDR3. The order of the fields is V gene, J gene, D gene, clone size, CDR3 protein, CDR3 DNA. A D gene is named only where the DNA matches it firmly. Clone size is stated in some rows and not others, as once, few, many or a class when expanded.

v_gene: TRBV6-5; j_gene: TRBJ2-7; d_gene: .; abundance: many; CDR3aa: CASSYYTTGNEQYF; CDR3nt: TGTGCCAGCAGTTACTACACAACAGGGAACGAGCAGTACTTC
v_gene: TRBV27; j_gene: TRBJ2-2; d_gene: .; abundance: many; CDR3aa: CASRGLGWHASNTGELFF; CDR3nt: TGTGCCAGCAGGGGCCTCGGGTGGCACGCCTCGAACACCGGGGAGCTGTTTTTT
v_gene: TRBV5-1; j_gene: TRBJ1-2; d_gene: .; abundance: many; CDR3aa: CASSSPGPDYGYTF; CDR3nt: TGCGCCAGCAGCTCCCCGGGGCCCGACTATGGCTACACCTTC
v_gene: TRBV10-3; j_gene: TRBJ2-7; d_gene: .; abundance: many; CDR3aa: CAISGEGARSYEQYF; CDR3nt: TGTGCCATCAGTGGGGAAGGGGCGCGGTCCTACGAGCAGTACTTC
v_gene: TRBV6-5; j_gene: TRBJ2-6; d_gene: TRBD1; abundance: .; CDR3aa: CASREDRAGANVLTF; CDR3nt: TGTGCCAGCAGGGAGGACAGGGCTGGGGCCAACGTCCTGACTTTC
v_gene: TRBV18; j_gene: TRBJ2-1; d_gene: TRBD2; abundance: many; CDR3aa: CASSAPGLEVSYNEQFF; CDR3nt: TGTGCCAGCTCGGCACCGGGACTAGAAGTCTCCTACAATGAGCAGTTCTTC
v_gene: TRBV6-2/TRBV6-3; j_gene: TRBJ1-5; d_gene: .; abundance: many; CDR3aa: CASGFNQPQHF; CDR3nt: TGTGCCAGCGGTTTCAATCAGCCCCAGCATTTT
v_gene: TRBV20-1; j_gene: TRBJ2-5; d_gene: TRBD2; abundance: many; CDR3aa: CSAVTSGRTQETQYF; CDR3nt: TGCAGTGCGGTTACTAGCGGGAGGACCCAAGAGACCCAGTACTTC
v_gene: TRBV3-1; j_gene: TRBJ1-5; d_gene: .; abundance: many; CDR3aa: CASSNYGGNQPQHF; CDR3nt: TGTGCCAGCAGTAATTACGGGGGCAATCAGCCCCAGCATTTT
v_gene: TRBV7-9; j_gene: TRBJ1-4; d_gene: .; abundance: many; CDR3aa: CASSHTGGAAKLFF; CDR3nt: TGTGCCAGCAGCCACACGGGGGGGGCTGCAAAACTGTTTTTT
v_gene: TRBV7-2; j_gene: TRBJ1-5; d_gene: TRBD1; abundance: few; CDR3aa: CASSDRVSKTQNF; CDR3nt: TGTGCCAGCAGCGACAGGGTGAGTAAGACCCAGAATTTT
v_gene: TRBV20-1; j_gene: TRBJ1-1; d_gene: .; abundance: many; CDR3aa: CSASNSMNTEAFF; CDR3nt: TGCAGTGCTAGTAACAGCATGAACACTGAAGCTTTCTTT
v_gene: TRBV5-1; j_gene: TRBJ2-1; d_gene: .; abundance: many; CDR3aa: CASSLEVRGAFRFF; CDR3nt: TGCGCCAGCAGCTTGGAAGTACGAGGAGCCTTTAGATTCTTC
v_gene: TRBV29-1; j_gene: TRBJ2-7; d_gene: .; abundance: many; CDR3aa: CSVRRSYEQYF; CDR3nt: TGCAGCGTTCGGCGCTCCTACGAGCAGTACTTC
v_gene: TRBV7-9; j_gene: TRBJ2-6; d_gene: TRBD2; abundance: few; CDR3aa: CASSLAQYRGLAGAGANVLTF; CDR3nt: TGTGCCAGCAGCTTAGCTCAGTACAGAGGACTAGCGGGAGCTGGGGCCAACGTCCTGACTTTC
v_gene: TRBV5-1; j_gene: TRBJ1-1; d_gene: .; abundance: many; CDR3aa: CASSDLENTEAFF; CDR3nt: TGCGCCAGCAGCGACCTTGAAAACACTGAAGCTTTCTTT
v_gene: TRBV27; j_gene: TRBJ1-2; d_gene: .; abundance: many; CDR3aa: CASSFRGSTYGYTF; CDR3nt: TGTGCCAGCAGTTTCAGGGGTTCCACCTATGGCTACACCTTC
v_gene: TRBV5-1; j_gene: TRBJ1-1; d_gene: TRBD1; abundance: many; CDR3aa: CASSLVGTGAEAFF; CDR3nt: TGCGCCAGCAGCTTGGTAGGGACAGGGGCTGAAGCTTTCTTT
v_gene: TRBV7-8; j_gene: TRBJ1-2; d_gene: .; abundance: many; CDR3aa: CASSLRQGSHYGYTF; CDR3nt: TGTGCCAGCAGCCTTCGGCAGGGGAGCCACTATGGCTACACCTTC
v_gene: TRBV3-1; j_gene: TRBJ2-5; d_gene: TRBD1; abundance: many; CDR3aa: CASTTTGMGETQYF; CDR3nt: TGTGCCAGCACCACGACAGGGATGGGGGAGACCCAGTACTTC
v_gene: TRBV20-1; j_gene: TRBJ1-5; d_gene: TRBD1; abundance: many; CDR3aa: CSARKQGGAVGQPQHF; CDR3nt: TGCAGTGCTAGAAAACAGGGGGGGGCCGTAGGTCAGCCCCAGCATTTT
v_gene: TRBV7-9; j_gene: TRBJ1-4; d_gene: TRBD1; abundance: many; CDR3aa: CASAAGTGTALGEKLFF; CDR3nt: TGTGCCAGCGCCGCCGGGACAGGGACCGCTTTAGGTGAAAAACTGTTTTTT
v_gene: TRBV5-6; j_gene: TRBJ2-7; d_gene: .; abundance: many; CDR3aa: CASSLFRVGEQYF; CDR3nt: TGTGCCAGCAGCTTATTCAGGGTAGGCGAGCAGTACTTC
v_gene: TRBV10-3; j_gene: TRBJ2-1; d_gene: .; abundance: many; CDR3aa: CAISLREKGDEQFF; CDR3nt: TGTGCCATCAGCCTCAGGGAGAAAGGCGATGAGCAGTTCTTC
v_gene: TRBV5-1; j_gene: TRBJ2-7; d_gene: .; abundance: many; CDR3aa: CASSRPGLTYEQYF; CDR3nt: TGCGCCAGCAGCCGGCCCGGACTGACCTACGAGCAGTACTTC
v_gene: TRBV7-8; j_gene: TRBJ2-6; d_gene: .; abundance: many; CDR3aa: CASTSVGTGANVLTF; CDR3nt: TGTGCCAGCACCTCAGTCGGCACTGGGGCCAACGTCCTGACTTTC
v_gene: TRBV20-1; j_gene: TRBJ2-2; d_gene: .; abundance: many; CDR3aa: CSARVLYTGELFF; CDR3nt: TGCAGTGCTAGAGTCCTCTACACCGGGGAGCTGTTTTTT
v_gene: TRBV24-1; j_gene: TRBJ2-5; d_gene: .; abundance: few; CDR3aa: CATSDLRRGETQYF; CDR3nt: TGTGCCACCAGTGATTTGCGGAGGGGGGAGACCCAGTACTTC
v_gene: TRBV7-2; j_gene: TRBJ1-5; d_gene: TRBD1; abundance: many; CDR3aa: CASSLDGQLQGGNQPQHF; CDR3nt: TGTGCCAGCAGCTTAGACGGACAGTTACAGGGGGGCAATCAGCCCCAGCATTTT
v_gene: TRBV20-1; j_gene: TRBJ2-1; d_gene: .; abundance: many; CDR3aa: CSAPDLGEQFF; CDR3nt: TGCAGTGCTCCAGACCTAGGTGAGCAGTTCTTC
v_gene: TRBV5-1; j_gene: TRBJ2-1; d_gene: .; abundance: many; CDR3aa: CASGPPGRDEQFF; CDR3nt: TGCGCCAGCGGTCCCCCGGGGCGGGATGAGCAGTTCTTC
v_gene: TRBV4-1; j_gene: TRBJ1-5; d_gene: .; abundance: many; CDR3aa: CASSQDNYQPQHF; CDR3nt: TGCGCCAGCAGCCAAGATAACTATCAGCCCCAGCATTTT
v_gene: TRBV2; j_gene: TRBJ1-2; d_gene: .; abundance: many; CDR3aa: CASSWEGYTF; CDR3nt: TGTGCCAGCAGCTGGGAAGGCTACACCTTC
v_gene: TRBV5-1; j_gene: TRBJ1-2; d_gene: .; abundance: many; CDR3aa: CASSQRAGLLSPYGYTF; CDR3nt: TGCGCCAGCAGCCAAAGGGCTGGGCTCCTCTCCCCCTATGGCTACACCTTC
v_gene: TRBV9; j_gene: TRBJ1-1; d_gene: TRBD1; abundance: many; CDR3aa: CASSETGFGTEAFF; CDR3nt: TGTGCCAGCAGCGAGACAGGGTTTGGGACTGAAGCTTTCTTT
v_gene: TRBV7-6; j_gene: TRBJ2-3; d_gene: TRBD2; abundance: many; CDR3aa: CASSAAGLMITDTQYF; CDR3nt: TGTGCCAGCAGCGCAGCGGGACTTATGATCACAGATACGCAGTATTTT
v_gene: TRBV11-2; j_gene: TRBJ1-6; d_gene: .; abundance: many; CDR3aa: CASSLDSGTGNSPLHF; CDR3nt: TGTGCCAGCAGCTTAGATTCCGGGACGGGTAATTCACCCCTCCACTTT
v_gene: TRBV15; j_gene: TRBJ2-2; d_gene: .; abundance: many; CDR3aa: CATSRVAGELFF; CDR3nt: TGTGCCACCAGCAGAGTGGCCGGGGAGCTGTTTTTT
v_gene: TRBV20-1; j_gene: TRBJ2-3; d_gene: .; abundance: many; CDR3aa: CSAREGSRTDTQYF; CDR3nt: TGCAGTGCTAGAGAGGGCTCCCGCACAGATACGCAGTATTTT
v_gene: TRBV15; j_gene: TRBJ2-1; d_gene: TRBD2; abundance: many; CDR3aa: CATSRDGAGVRNEQFF; CDR3nt: TGTGCCACCAGCAGAGATGGAGCGGGAGTTCGGAATGAGCAGTTCTTC
v_gene: TRBV6-1; j_gene: TRBJ1-1; d_gene: .; abundance: many; CDR3aa: CAVLRRRTEAFF; CDR3nt: TGTGCGGTCCTCCGGCGGCGGACTGAAGCTTTCTTT
v_gene: TRBV5-1; j_gene: TRBJ2-2; d_gene: .; abundance: many; CDR3aa: CASSFGGQGGELFF; CDR3nt: TGCGCCAGCAGCTTTGGGGGTCAAGGCGGGGAGCTGTTTTTT
v_gene: TRBV29-1; j_gene: TRBJ2-1; d_gene: .; abundance: many; CDR3aa: CSVDPQTGQHNNEQFF; CDR3nt: TGCAGCGTTGACCCTCAAACGGGCCAGCATAACAATGAGCAGTTCTTC
v_gene: TRBV3-1; j_gene: TRBJ1-2; d_gene: .; abundance: many; CDR3aa: CASSQVSGGGYTF; CDR3nt: TGTGCCAGCAGCCAAGTCTCCGGTGGAGGCTACACCTTC
v_gene: TRBV10-3; j_gene: TRBJ2-7; d_gene: .; abundance: many; CDR3aa: CAISPGQSYEQYF; CDR3nt: TGTGCCATCAGTCCTGGACAGTCCTACGAGCAGTACTTC
v_gene: TRBV20-1; j_gene: TRBJ2-5; d_gene: .; abundance: many; CDR3aa: CSARDSQRLLWGTQYF; CDR3nt: TGCAGTGCTAGAGATTCCCAACGACTACTTTGGGGGACCCAGTACTTC
v_gene: TRBV20-1; j_gene: TRBJ2-3; d_gene: TRBD2; abundance: many; CDR3aa: CSARDSSGRGPDTQYF; CDR3nt: TGCAGTGCTAGAGATTCCAGCGGGAGGGGCCCAGATACGCAGTATTTT
v_gene: TRBV12-3/TRBV12-4; j_gene: TRBJ1-1; d_gene: .; abundance: many; CDR3aa: CASSSISTEAFF; CDR3nt: TGTGCCAGCAGTTCGATTAGCACTGAAGCTTTCTTT
v_gene: TRBV5-6; j_gene: TRBJ1-2; d_gene: .; abundance: many; CDR3aa: CASSSRGLIYGYTF; CDR3nt: TGTGCCAGCAGCTCGAGGGGACTGATCTATGGCTACACCTTC
v_gene: TRBV7-2; j_gene: TRBJ1-2; d_gene: .; abundance: many; CDR3aa: CASSLAVPMSLYGYTF; CDR3nt: TGTGCCAGCAGCTTAGCGGTCCCTATGTCCCTTTATGGCTACACCTTC
v_gene: TRBV11-2; j_gene: TRBJ1-1; d_gene: .; abundance: many; CDR3aa: CASSSHVGLNTEAFF; CDR3nt: TGTGCCAGCAGCTCCCATGTAGGGCTTAACACTGAAGCTTTCTTT
v_gene: TRBV5-1; j_gene: TRBJ2-1; d_gene: .; abundance: many; CDR3aa: CASSLGTTEQFF; CDR3nt: TGCGCCAGCAGCTTGGGTACGACTGAGCAGTTCTTC
v_gene: TRBV14; j_gene: TRBJ1-1; d_gene: .; abundance: many; CDR3aa: CASSQPTGMNTEAFF; CDR3nt: TGTGCCAGCAGCCAGCCGACAGGAATGAACACTGAAGCTTTCTTT
v_gene: TRBV29-1; j_gene: TRBJ2-5; d_gene: TRBD1; abundance: many; CDR3aa: CSASEGAETQYF; CDR3nt: TGCAGCGCGAGCGAGGGGGCGGAGACCCAGTACTTC
v_gene: TRBV12-3/TRBV12-4; j_gene: TRBJ2-7; d_gene: TRBD1; abundance: many; CDR3aa: CASSHGQAGEQYF; CDR3nt: TGTGCCAGCAGTCACGGACAGGCGGGTGAGCAGTACTTC
v_gene: TRBV20-1; j_gene: TRBJ2-5; d_gene: TRBD1; abundance: many; CDR3aa: CSAVGTGSARETQYF; CDR3nt: TGCAGTGCTGTAGGGACAGGGTCGGCGAGAGAGACCCAGTACTTC
v_gene: TRBV5-5; j_gene: TRBJ1-1; d_gene: .; abundance: many; CDR3aa: CASSLDRVDTEAFF; CDR3nt: TGTGCCAGCAGCTTGGACAGGGTTGACACTGAAGCTTTCTTT
v_gene: TRBV7-9; j_gene: TRBJ1-3; d_gene: TRBD1; abundance: many; CDR3aa: CASSSSPGQDPGSTGNTIYF; CDR3nt: TGTGCCAGCAGCAGTTCTCCGGGACAGGACCCGGGTTCAACGGGAAACACCATATATTTT
v_gene: TRBV5-1; j_gene: TRBJ2-7; d_gene: .; abundance: many; CDR3aa: CASSLGDKQYF; CDR3nt: TGCGCCAGCAGCTTGGGGGATAAGCAGTACTTC
v_gene: TRBV30; j_gene: TRBJ2-7; d_gene: TRBD1; abundance: many; CDR3aa: CAWSVQGIEQYF; CDR3nt: TGTGCCTGGAGTGTACAGGGGATAGAGCAGTACTTC